Shown below are 17 T cell receptor beta chains from a single sample sequenced in a study of cytomegalovirus exposure and HLA in healthy donors. 60 Vbeta and 13 Jbeta primers were used in PCR. Generated by immunoSEQ multiplex PCR, the TCRdb table keeps only in-frame clones and is missing some. Among 90,000 to 100,000 clones listed, around 84% were seen once. Sequencing was performed on PBMCs. These receptors originate from a woman in her 40s in good health and CMV-seronegative.

This sequence joins TRBV7-2 and TRBJ2-1; TRBD2 matches 13 bases. The CDR3 extends over 17 amino acids. Germline lookup yields CDR1 SGHTA and CDR2 FQGNSA. Trimming removed 2 bases from V and 0 bases from J; junction bases left unmatched: 1. CDR3 coding DNA: TGTGCCAGCAGCTTAACTAGCGGGAGGGCCTCCTACAATGAGCAGTTCTTC. It is translated as CASSLTSGRASYNEQFF.

The V call is TRBV12-5, the J call TRBJ1-1; the D gene is possibly TRBD1 (5 bases). The CDR3 consists of 17 residues. In germline, CDR1 is LGHNT, CDR2 FRNRAP. V was pared by 1 base and J by 1 base, with 16 bases between. The CDR3 here is CASGLEVGAYGNTEAFF. The CDR3 nucleotides are TGTGCTAGTGGTTTGGAGGTAGGGGCTTATGGGAACACTGAAGCTTTCTTT.

This clone has only one observation. The V and J genes are TRBV6-5 and TRBJ2-7, with 10 bases identical to TRBD2. There are 15 residues in the CDR3. J was trimmed by 0 bases and V by 5 bases; bases with no gene match: 4. In germline, CDR1 is MNHEY, CDR2 SVGAGI. DNA of the CDR3: TGTGCCAGCAGTCCCGGACTAGCGGACTCCTACGAGCAGTACTTC. This gives the protein CASSPGLADSYEQYF.

The chain employs TRBV4-2 and TRBJ1-1; D is unresolved. Trimming took off 0 bases at V and 1 base at J, with 15 bases between the two ends. Germline values: CDR1 LGHNA, CDR2 YNFKEQ. The CDR3 runs to 17 residues. This chain's CDR3 is CASSQDNGRYRNTEAFF. CDR3 nucleotide sequence: TGTGCCAGCAGCCAAGATAACGGCAGGTATCGGAACACTGAAGCTTTCTTT.

The chain uses TRBV28 and TRBJ1-3, with 9 bases that match TRBD1. Germline V gene sequence: CDR1 MDHEN, CDR2 SYDVKM. J was trimmed by 7 bases and V by 6 bases; bases with no gene match: 10. This CDR3 region has 15 residues. The CDR3 is CASSLGTGRLNTIYF. The CDR3 DNA is TGTGCCAGCAGCCTAGGGACAGGGAGATTGAACACCATATATTTT.

The chain employs TRBV4-2 and TRBJ2-1, with TRBD1 matching over 9 bases. The V and J ends lost 4 bases and 5 bases, in that order; junction bases with no gene match: 9. The CDR3 consists of 16 residues. CDR1 is LGHNA and CDR2 is YNFKEQ in the germline V gene. The CDR3 DNA reads as TGTGCCAGCAGCCGCCCCCCATGGACAGGGGACAATGAGCAGTTCTTC. Residues: CASSRPPWTGDNEQFF.

V usage is TRBV5-5 and J usage is TRBJ2-7; the D gene is possibly TRBD2 (5 bases). The V end lost 4 bases, the J end lost 4 bases, and 18 bases lay between the germline ends. The CDR3 is 15 amino acids. Germline V gene sequence: CDR1 SGHKS, CDR2 YYEKEE (reference sequence). The CDR3 is CASSLGSPGGYEQYF. In DNA, the CDR3 is TGTGCCAGCAGCCTTGGGAGCCCCGGTGGGTACGAGCAGTACTTC. The variable domain in full, completed from reference TRBV5-5 and TRBJ2-7, reads DAGVTQSPTHLIKTRGQQVTLRCSPISGHKSVSWYQQVLGQGPQFIFQYYEKEERGRGNFPDRFSARQFPNYSSELNVNALLLGDSALYLCASSLGSPGGYEQYFGPGTRLTVT.

This chain connects TRBV19 to TRBJ2-1, with D hard to call. V lost 5 bases to trimming and J lost 2 bases, with 16 bases between them. The V gene's germline CDR1 is LNHDA and CDR2 SQIVND (reference sequence). This CDR3 has 16 amino acids. In DNA form, the CDR3 reads TGTGCCAGTAGTCCCACAGTACTCGTCGCCTACAATGAGCAGTTCTTC. The encoded protein is CASSPTVLVAYNEQFF.

This chain uses TRBV7-9 with TRBJ2-3; TRBD2 matches 8 bases. This CDR3 is built from 14 residues. Germline CDR1 is SEHNR and CDR2 is FQNEAQ (reference sequence). V trimming: 6 bases; J trimming: 4 bases; junction bases outside the gene matches: 6. The CDR3 DNA reads TGTGCCAGCAGATCAGCGGGAGTCTCAGATACGCAGTATTTT. It encodes CASRSAGVSDTQYF.

The chain is built from TRBV6-5 and TRBJ2-4, with a possible D match to TRBD2 (5 bases). Germline V gives CDR1 MNHEY, CDR2 SVGAGI. Trimming cost V 5 bases and J 9 bases, with 14 bases left between them. This CDR3 spans 13 amino acids. As DNA, the CDR3 is TGTGCCAGCAGTCCAGGACCTCGGGGCATTCAGTACTTC. It translates to CASSPGPRGIQYF.

J is TRBJ2-7 and V is TRBV13, with 11 positions matching TRBD2. Trimming took 2 bases from V and 3 from J; bases not matched to a gene: 6. The germline V gene encodes CDR1 PRHDT and CDR2 FYEKMQ (reference sequence). The CDR3 length is 16 residues. Here the CDR3 reads CASSLTSGSPIYEQYF. The CDR3 coding sequence is TGTGCCAGCAGCTTAACTAGCGGGAGCCCAATCTACGAGCAGTACTTC.

This sequence joins TRBV19 and TRBJ2-1; D is undetermined. This CDR3 is 15 amino acids long. Between the trimmed V and J ends, which lost 5 bases and 0 bases, there was a span of 11 bases. Looked up from germline, CDR1 is LNHDA and CDR2 is SQIVND (reference sequence). CDR3 residues: CASSSRVSSYNEQFF. CDR3 sequence (DNA): TGTGCCAGTAGTTCACGGGTAAGCTCCTACAATGAGCAGTTCTTC.

The chain employs TRBV27 and TRBJ2-5, with D maybe TRBD2 (5 bases). Trimming shortened V by 3 bases and J by 1 base, and 6 bases separated the two germline ends. CDR3 size: 13 residues. CDR1 and CDR2 from the germline V gene are MNHEY and SMNVEV (reference sequence). The CDR3: CASSFAGQETQYF. The CDR3 DNA sequence: TGTGCCAGCAGTTTTGCGGGCCAAGAGACCCAGTACTTC.

The rearrangement uses TRBV7-3 and TRBJ2-3; maybe TRBD2 (6 bases). CDR1 SGHTA and CDR2 FQGTGA come from the germline V gene. The CDR3 covers 14 residues. Trimming shortened V by 5 bases and J by 3 bases, and 12 bases separated the two germline ends. The CDR3 sequence: CASSPRAGTDTQYF. In DNA form, the CDR3 reads TGTGCCAGCAGCCCAAGGGCGGGGACAGATACGCAGTATTTT. Combining the CDR3 with reference TRBV7-3 and TRBJ2-3 gives the whole variable domain GAGVSQTPSNKVTEKGKYVELRCDPISGHTALYWYRQSLGQGPEFLIYFQGTGAADDSGLPNDRFFAVRPEGSVSTLKIQRTERGDSAVYLCASSPRAGTDTQYFGPGTRLTVL.

The rearrangement uses TRBV18 and TRBJ2-5; tentative D call: TRBD1 (6 bases). Germline V gene sequence: CDR1 KGHSH, CDR2 LQKENI. Trimming took off 6 bases at V and 5 bases at J, with 13 bases between the two ends. CDR3 length: 13 amino acids. CDR3 bases: TGTGCCAGCTCCTCCGGGACACACGAGACCCAGTACTTC. Amino acid sequence: CASSSGTHETQYF. The full variable domain, completed using reference TRBV18 and TRBJ2-5, is NAGVMQNPRHLVRRRGQEARLRCSPMKGHSHVYWYRQLPEEGLKFMVYLQKENIIDESGMPKERFSAEFPKEGPSILRIQQVVRGDSAAYFCASSSGTHETQYFGPGTRLLVL.

The J gene is TRBJ2-1, the V gene TRBV19; D is undetermined. The germline CDR1 and CDR2 sequences are LNHDA and SQIVND (reference sequence). V was cut by 4 bases and J by 0 bases, with 13 bases left in between. This CDR3 has 16 residues. The CDR3, as DNA: TGTGCCAGTAGTAGGTACTTGAGGAACTCCTACAATGAGCAGTTCTTC. It translates to CASSRYLRNSYNEQFF.

The rearrangement joins TRBV2 to TRBJ1-1; TRBD1 agrees at 7 bases. The J segment lost 3 bases and the V segment lost 1 base, leaving 5 bases of the junction unmatched. Germline V gene data show CDR1 as SNHLY and CDR2 as FYNNEI. The CDR3 has 15 amino acids. The CDR3 DNA reads TGTGCCAGCAGTGAAGGGGGCAGGGGGGACACTGAAGCTTTCTTT. It encodes CASSEGGRGDTEAFF.